This T cell receptor (beta chain) was captured in a study of T cells in Graves' hyperthyroidism and ophthalmopathy. Points from the study as a whole: Among thyroid clonotypes expanded above 0.001, most also appeared in blood. Ophthalmopathy, as predicted by the model, came a median roughly 6.5 months after the prediction.

RNA transcripts yielded amplified TCR beta CDR3 regions. When the TCR CDR3 underwent first-round RT-PCR, the HTBI primer set was used. TCRdb analysed the multiplex PCR reads with MiXCR anew, one entry per CDR3 protein. Altogether 500,000 to 650,000 distinct CDR3 sequences are present, approximately 49% being singletons, with the ten largest covering about 45%. CDR3 size: 18 residues. V was pared by 4 bases and J by 5 bases, with 27 bases between. Germline V gives CDR1 SGHTA, CDR2 FQGTGA. A word on this clonotype: The antigen is not known.

Diagnosis rested on symptoms, serum thyroxine and TRAb, thyroid ultrasound, and orbital computed tomography. The rearrangement joins TRBV7-3 to TRBJ2-7; the D gene is possibly TRBD2 (6 bases). This TCR derives from an adult woman with Graves' disease, either hyperthyroidism or ophthalmopathy (not recorded which). Sequencing used peripheral blood or thyroid tissue (not recorded which). This CDR3 reads CASSCRLRDDLRAHEQYF. In DNA form, the CDR3 reads TGTGCCAGCAGCTGTAGATTGCGGGACGACCTTCGCGCGCACGAGCAGTACTTC.